This T cell receptor beta chain was documented in a study of blood T cell repertoires in COVID-19. Study information: The samples span acute and convalescent COVID-19 from the United States, Italy and Spain. PBMCs, B-cell-depleted T cells, or T cells provided the cDNA or gDNA that made up the material.

In the authors' methods: Researchers report that nucleated cell counts were estimated from reference gene primer amplification. Repertoires were generated with immunoSEQ multiplex PCR, while TCRdb's copy carries only in-frame clones and drops some. V and J calls and clone size are as listed in that table; D and trimming were resolved from the DNA. The sample holds about 140,000 clones, roughly 80% seen once. Trimming stripped 5 bases from V and 4 bases from J, with 11 bases between. This CDR3 is built from 13 residues. From germline, CDR1 is SEHNR and CDR2 FQNEAQ (reference sequence). The sample comprised peripheral blood. This chain links TRBV7-9 with TRBJ1-1; no firm D call. This receptor was identified in a man between 50 and 59 years old with acute or convalescent COVID-19. The CDR3 DNA reads TGTGCCAGCAGCCCTGCATCCGGCACTGAAGCTTTCTTT. Amino acid sequence: CASSPASGTEAFF.